The sequence of this T cell receptor beta chain was determined in a study of vaccination and CD4 T cells after COVID-19. Turning to the study itself: Post-COVID draws came a median 101 days after diagnosis (range 35 to 161). Taking of post-vaccine samples occurred a median around 67 days after dose two (range 14 to 241).

Study outcomes and limitations: Spike mono-reactivity was shown by 304 of 307 vaccine-specific clones in convalescent patients. The median SARS-CoV-2-reactive clonotype number increased from about 20 to 38, without statistical significance.

This clonotype was counted a few times. Its target is unknown. At the Johns Hopkins FTIC core, DNA taken from cultured CD4+ T cells was sequenced by way of the Oncomine TCR Beta short-read assay. In TCRdb, the PCR reads were re-called with MiXCR into one record per CDR3 protein. This sample carries approximately 11,000 distinct CDR3 sequences, approximately 40% of them seen once, and the ten largest clones take roughly 28%. Germline CDR1 is DFQATT and CDR2 is SNEGSKA (reference sequence). The CDR3 covers 14 residues. V shed 5 bases and J 0 bases; nucleotides not matched to a gene: 6. The treatment was: approximately nine-day PBMC culture with coronavirus spike peptide pools or control peptides (ViraFEST assay).

This TCR came from a human donor who had recovered from COVID-19. The chain is built from TRBV20-1 and TRBJ2-5, with TRBD2 identical over 7 bases. Sequences were obtained from CD4+ T cells from blood, cultured in vitro. The CDR3 bases are TGCAGTGCTCCTCTAGCGGTGTACCAAGAGACCCAGTACTTC. Amino acid sequence: CSAPLAVYQETQYF.